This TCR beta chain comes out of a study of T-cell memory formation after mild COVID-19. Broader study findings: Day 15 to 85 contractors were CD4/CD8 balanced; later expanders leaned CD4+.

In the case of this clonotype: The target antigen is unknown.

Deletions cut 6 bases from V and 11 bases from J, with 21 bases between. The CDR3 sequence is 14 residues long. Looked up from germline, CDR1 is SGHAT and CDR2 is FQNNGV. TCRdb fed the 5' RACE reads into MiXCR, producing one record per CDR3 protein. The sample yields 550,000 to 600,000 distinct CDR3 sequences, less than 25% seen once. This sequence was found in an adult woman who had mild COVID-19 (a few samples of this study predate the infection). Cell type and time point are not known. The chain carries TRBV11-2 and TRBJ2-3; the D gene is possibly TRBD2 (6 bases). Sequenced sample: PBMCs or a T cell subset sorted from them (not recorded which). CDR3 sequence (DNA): TGTGCCAGCAGTCAAGATCCGACTGTGGGAGGGCAGTATTTT. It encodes CASSQDPTVGGQYF.